What follows are 10 T cell receptor beta chains derived from one specimen sequenced in a study of shared clonotypes between healthy human individuals (dated by TCRdb to about 2020). The library relied on the immunoSEQ multiplex PCR assay. TCRdb provides this immuneACCESS table in a form limited to in-frame rearrangements. Some clones are lacking; in checked studies, under half of them reflect an unresolved V gene, and why the rest are absent is not known. This sample is represented by under 200,000 clones; 90% to 95% of them were singletons. 0.067% of the sample lies in the top ten. Sequencing was done on a sample of naive CD4+ T cells sorted from blood. The cell subset or site label, as the study defines it: CD45RA+ positively selected. These receptors originate from a woman in her twenties or thirties in good health.

This sequence joins TRBV28 and TRBJ2-7; D uncertain. The CDR3 has 14 residues. Germline V gene data show CDR1 as MDHEN and CDR2 as SYDVKM. Between the trimmed V and J ends, which lost 3 bases and 7 bases, there was a span of 16 bases. Here the CDR3 reads CASSFHRRLGEQYF. The CDR3, as DNA: TGTGCCAGCAGTTTCCACCGACGGCTCGGGGAGCAGTACTTC.

The chain has TRBV28 and TRBJ2-7; D uncertain. V was trimmed by 4 bases and J by 3 bases, leaving 19 bases between them. CDR3 size: 16 residues. Looked up from germline, CDR1 is MDHEN and CDR2 is SYDVKM. The CDR3 region has the DNA TGTGCCAGCAGTTCGCACCGTTGGTCAATGCACTACGAGCAGTACTTC. As protein: CASSSHRWSMHYEQYF.

V gene TRBV5-1 combines with J gene TRBJ1-2; 9 bases are shared with TRBD1. V trimming: 4 bases; J trimming: 3 bases; junction bases outside the gene matches: 10. This CDR3 region has 16 residues. Germline CDR1 SGHRS, CDR2 YFSETQ. DNA for the CDR3: TGCGCCAGCAGCCCGGGACAGGGCCCGATCTACTATGGCTACACCTTC. Protein sequence: CASSPGQGPIYYGYTF. Full variable domain (rest looked up from reference TRBV5-1 and TRBJ1-2): KAGVTQTPRYLIKTRGQQVTLSCSPISGHRSVSWYQQTPGQGLQFLFEYFSETQRNKGNFPGRFSGRQFSNSRSEMNVSTLELGDSALYLCASSPGQGPIYYGYTFGSGTRLTVV.

The chain joins TRBV5-1 to TRBJ2-2; a weak D match, TRBD2 (6 bases). Looked up from germline, CDR1 is SGHRS and CDR2 is YFSETQ. Trimming pared 4 bases from V and 5 bases from J, leaving 15 bases between. CDR3 length equals 15 residues. CDR3 nucleotides: TGCGCCAGCAGCCCGACAGAGGGAGGAACCGGGGAGCTGTTTTTT. As protein: CASSPTEGGTGELFF.

This rearrangement joins TRBV7-9 to TRBJ2-7; D is uncertain. CDR3 length: 13 amino acids. Germline loops: CDR1 SEHNR, CDR2 FQNEAQ (reference sequence). Deletions cut 5 bases from V and 0 bases from J, with 8 bases between. CDR3 protein: CASSPSVSYEQYF. DNA of the CDR3: TGTGCCAGCAGCCCCTCAGTCTCCTACGAGCAGTACTTC. The variable domain in full, with the rest retrieved from reference TRBV7-9 and TRBJ2-7, is DTGVSQNPRHKITKRGQNVTFRCDPISEHNRLYWYRQTLGQGPEFLTYFQNEAQLEKSRLLSDRFSAERPKGSFSTLEIQRTEQGDSAMYLCASSPSVSYEQYFGPGTRLTVT.

The V call is TRBV9, the J call TRBJ1-5, with 7 bases matching TRBD1. This CDR3 comprises 14 residues. V trimming: 0 bases; J trimming: 7 bases; junction bases outside the gene matches: 4. The V gene's germline CDR1 is SGDLS and CDR2 YYNGEE. DNA of the CDR3: TGTGCCAGCAGCGTAGGACAGGGAGTCCAGCCCCAGCATTTT. Encoded protein: CASSVGQGVQPQHF.

V is TRBV29-1 and J is TRBJ2-7, with 7 bases matching TRBD1. The CDR3 spans 15 residues. The V gene's germline CDR1 is SQVTM and CDR2 ANQGSEA. Trimming removed 5 bases from V and 0 bases from J; junction bases left unmatched: 10. CDR3 protein: CSVSTGTEYSYEQYF. CDR3 bases: TGCAGCGTTTCAACCGGGACAGAGTACTCCTACGAGCAGTACTTC.

The V call is TRBV9, the J call TRBJ2-2; maybe TRBD2 (6 bases). Trimming took off 0 bases at V and 6 bases at J, with 18 bases between the two ends. The CDR3 is made up of 17 amino acids. CDR1 and CDR2 from the germline V gene are SGDLS and YYNGEE. The CDR3 is CASSVVPSLAVAGELFF. In DNA, the CDR3 is TGTGCCAGCAGCGTAGTCCCTTCGTTAGCGGTGGCCGGGGAGCTGTTTTTT.

The chain links TRBV11-2 to TRBJ1-6, with D unresolved. Per the germline V gene, CDR1 is SGHAT and CDR2 is FQNNGV. V lost 7 bases, J lost 0 bases, and 7 bases lay in between. The CDR3 length is 14 residues. Here the CDR3 DNA reads TGTGCCAGCAAAAGGAGCTCCTATAATTCACCCCTCCACTTT. Encoded protein: CASKRSSYNSPLHF.

The genes are TRBV5-1 and TRBJ2-7; TRBD2 aligns across 12 bases. After removal of 4 bases from V and 4 bases from J, the junction contained 3 bases not matched to a gene. CDR3 length: 14 residues. Germline loops: CDR1 SGHRS, CDR2 YFSETQ. CDR3 nucleotide sequence: TGCGCCAGCAGCGATACTAGCGGGGGGTACGAGCAGTACTTC. Its translation is CASSDTSGGYEQYF.